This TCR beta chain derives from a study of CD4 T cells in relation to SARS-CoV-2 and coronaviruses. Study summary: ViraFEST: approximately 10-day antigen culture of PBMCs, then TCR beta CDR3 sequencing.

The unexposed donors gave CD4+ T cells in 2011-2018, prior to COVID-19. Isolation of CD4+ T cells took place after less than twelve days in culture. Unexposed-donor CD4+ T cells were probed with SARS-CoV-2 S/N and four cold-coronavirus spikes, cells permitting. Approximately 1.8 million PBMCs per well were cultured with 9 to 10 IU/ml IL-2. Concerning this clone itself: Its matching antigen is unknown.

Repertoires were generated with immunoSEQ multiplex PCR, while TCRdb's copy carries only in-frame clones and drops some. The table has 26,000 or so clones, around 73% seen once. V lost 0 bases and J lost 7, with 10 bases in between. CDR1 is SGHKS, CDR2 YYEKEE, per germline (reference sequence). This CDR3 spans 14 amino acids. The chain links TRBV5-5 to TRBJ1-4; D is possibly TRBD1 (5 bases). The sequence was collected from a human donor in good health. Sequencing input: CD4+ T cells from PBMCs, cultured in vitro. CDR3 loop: CASSLGGRGEKLFF. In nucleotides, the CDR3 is TGTGCCAGCAGCTTGGGGGGAAGGGGTGAAAAACTGTTTTTT.